These 32 T cell receptor beta chains share one sample of origin, sequenced in a study of sequential checkpoint blockade in melanoma. Described treatment: randomized to nivolumab then ipilimumab (arm A) or the reverse (arm B). Sequenced by immunoSEQ multiplex PCR; TCRdb stores in-frame clones only, minus some. The sample lists roughly 10,000 clones, roughly 52% occurring once. The sample in question was CD8+ T cells sorted from blood (inferred from file names), obtained from a patient given nivolumab and ipilimumab in sequence. These receptors were taken from a human donor with melanoma.

The chain joins TRBV2 to TRBJ2-7, with TRBD2 matching over 10 bases. CDR1 is SNHLY and CDR2 is FYNNEI in the germline V gene. The CDR3 is 21 residues long. With V trimmed by 2 bases and J by 0 bases, 19 bases remained unmatched. CDR3 nucleotides: TGTGCCAGCAGTGAACGCCGCTTTGTAGCGGGAGGAAGAGATGCCTCCTACGAGCAGTACTTC. Translating gives CASSERRFVAGGRDASYEQYF.

V usage is TRBV7-9 and J usage is TRBJ2-5; 8 bases are a match to TRBD1. The J call may be faulty, since TRBJ2-7 better matches the DNA end. CDR1 is SEHNR and CDR2 is FQNEAQ in the germline V gene (reference sequence). The CDR3 spans 15 residues. The CDR3 sequence: CASSTRDRPAYEQYF. In DNA form, the CDR3 reads TGTGCCAGCAGCACCCGGGACAGGCCCGCCTACGAGCAGTACTTC.

The chain carries TRBV7-3 and TRBJ2-1, with D possibly being TRBD2 (5 bases). CDR3 size: 14 residues. CDR1 is SGHTA and CDR2 is FQGTGA in the germline V gene. V shed 1 base and J shed 8 bases, with 12 bases lying between them. CDR3: CASSLSLSGDEQFF. In nucleotides, the CDR3 is TGTGCCAGCAGCTTAAGTCTATCCGGGGATGAGCAGTTCTTC.

The chain is built from TRBV28 and TRBJ2-7; possibly TRBD2 for D (5 bases). This CDR3 contains 15 residues. Between the trimmed V and J ends, which lost 3 bases and 4 bases, there was a span of 16 bases. Germline V CDR1 and CDR2: MDHEN, SYDVKM. CDR3 sequence: CASSLDSGSSYEQYF. DNA for the CDR3: TGTGCCAGCAGTTTGGACTCGGGTAGCAGTTACGAGCAGTACTTC.

This rearrangement joins TRBV5-6 to TRBJ2-7; TRBD2 agrees at 9 bases. CDR1 and CDR2 (germline): SGHDT, YYEEEE. The CDR3 runs to 16 residues. Trimming removed 0 bases from V and 4 bases from J; junction bases left unmatched: 8. In DNA, the CDR3 is TGTGCCAGCAGCTTGGATGGGGGACTAGCTACATACGAGCAGTACTTC. This encodes CASSLDGGLATYEQYF.

This clone was picked up one time. This chain joins TRBV9 and TRBJ2-2, with 8 bases lining up with TRBD2. This CDR3 region has 15 residues. The V and J ends lost 3 bases and 1 base, in that order; junction bases with no gene match: 2. Per the germline V gene, CDR1 is SGDLS and CDR2 is YYNGEE. CDR3 bases: TGTGCCAGCAGCGAGGCGGGAGGGAACACCGGGGAGCTGTTTTTT. Its protein product is CASSEAGGNTGELFF.

This chain joins TRBV5-1 and TRBJ2-5, with D maybe TRBD1 (6 bases). The ends were cut back, 0 bases at V and 5 bases at J, with 11 bases in the middle. The CDR3 has 14 amino acids. CDR1 is SGHRS and CDR2 is YFSETQ in the germline V gene. CDR3 protein: CASSLDLGAETQYF. In nucleotides, the CDR3 is TGCGCCAGCAGCTTGGATCTGGGGGCGGAGACCCAGTACTTC. Drawing the rest from reference TRBV5-1 and TRBJ2-5, the complete variable domain is KAGVTQTPRYLIKTRGQQVTLSCSPISGHRSVSWYQQTPGQGLQFLFEYFSETQRNKGNFPGRFSGRQFSNSRSEMNVSTLELGDSALYLCASSLDLGAETQYFGPGTRLLVL.

CDR3 coding DNA: TGTGCCAGCAGCTTAGCGACCCAGGGAAATCAGCCCCAGCATTTT. This gives the protein CASSLATQGNQPQHF. The chain employs TRBV7-9 and TRBJ1-5; a weak D match, TRBD1 (5 bases). CDR3 length: 15 amino acids. V lost 0 bases, J lost 4 bases, and 10 bases lay in between. Looked up from germline, CDR1 is SEHNR and CDR2 is FQNEAQ (reference sequence).

The chain links TRBV28 to TRBJ2-2, with D possibly being TRBD1 (6 bases). V was trimmed by 7 bases and J by 2 bases, leaving 11 bases between them. CDR3 length: 14 amino acids. Germline V lookup: CDR1 MDHEN, CDR2 SYDVKM. CDR3 loop: CASTRDTNTGELFF. DNA of the CDR3: TGTGCCAGCACTCGGGACACTAACACCGGGGAGCTGTTTTTT.

The rearrangement joins TRBV19 to TRBJ2-7, with TRBD2 matching over 7 bases. This CDR3 contains 15 residues. Germline lookup yields CDR1 LNHDA and CDR2 SQIVND (reference sequence). V shed 3 bases and J 4 bases; nucleotides not matched to a gene: 9. As DNA, the CDR3 is TGTGCCAGTAGTATTGGCCGGGACTACAGGTACGAGCAGTACTTC. It specifies CASSIGRDYRYEQYF.

Only a few counts were recorded for this clone. This chain uses TRBV4-3 with TRBJ1-5; 7 bases are a match to TRBD1. With 4 bases clipped from V and 5 bases from J, the junction kept 17 bases outside the gene matches. CDR1 and CDR2 (germline): LGHNA, YSLEER. The CDR3 is 18 amino acids. For the CDR3, the DNA is TGCGCCAGCAGCCTTGTCCCAGACAGGGTCCATGTCGATCAGCCCCAGCATTTT. Translation gives CASSLVPDRVHVDQPQHF.

The chain carries TRBV27 and TRBJ2-3, with 7 bases fitting TRBD2. The CDR3 consists of 11 residues. The V segment lost 7 bases and the J segment 9 bases; nucleotides outside the gene matches: 4. The germline V gene has CDR1 MNHEY and CDR2 SMNVEV (reference sequence). The CDR3 is CASKGGPTQYF. The CDR3 DNA is TGTGCCAGCAAGGGAGGGCCAACGCAGTATTTT.

V gene TRBV5-1 combines with J gene TRBJ1-1, with 8 bases lining up with TRBD1. Per the germline V gene, CDR1 is SGHRS and CDR2 is YFSETQ. V was clipped by 3 bases and J by 6 bases; unmatched bases: 10. The CDR3 has 15 amino acids. The DNA of the CDR3 is TGCGCCAGCAGCTCTCTACAGGGGGGGTTCCCTGAAGCTTTCTTT. It encodes CASSSLQGGFPEAFF.

This clone was picked up one time. This chain connects TRBV5-6 to TRBJ2-7; tentatively, D is TRBD2 (5 bases). The CDR3 length is 12 residues. Trimming cost V 2 bases and J 6 bases, with 9 bases left between them. Germline CDR1 and CDR2: SGHDT and YYEEEE. The CDR3 is CASSFYGGEQYF. The CDR3 DNA sequence: TGTGCCAGCAGCTTCTACGGAGGCGAGCAGTACTTC.

This sequence joins TRBV5-6 and TRBJ2-7; perhaps TRBD2 as D (6 bases). Deletions cut 4 bases from V and 2 bases from J, with 16 bases between. Looked up from germline, CDR1 is SGHDT and CDR2 is YYEEEE. This CDR3 contains 15 residues. Written as DNA, the CDR3 is TGTGCCAGCAGCGGAGGGGACCGCTACACCTACGAGCAGTACTTC. It codes for CASSGGDRYTYEQYF. The variable domain in full, with the rest retrieved from reference TRBV5-6 and TRBJ2-7, is DAGVTQSPTHLIKTRGQQVTLRCSPKSGHDTVSWYQQALGQGPQFIFQYYEEEERQRGNFPDRFSGHQFPNYSSELNVNALLLGDSALYLCASSGGDRYTYEQYFGPGTRLTVT.

This clone counts as medium-sized. CDR3: CASTPGIRDREKLFF. CDR3 in DNA: TGTGCCAGCACCCCCGGGATTAGGGATAGAGAAAAACTGTTTTTT. The chain carries TRBV6-1 and TRBJ1-4; D gene unclear. V shed 7 bases and J shed 8 bases, with 20 bases lying between them. The CDR3 sequence is 15 residues long. Germline V gene sequence: CDR1 MNHNS, CDR2 SASEGT.

This chain connects TRBV18 to TRBJ1-2, with a weak D call TRBD1 (6 bases). Germline CDR1 reads KGHSH; CDR2 reads LQKENI. The CDR3 is made up of 15 amino acids. The V end was cut by 3 bases, the J end by 4 bases, with 15 bases between. CDR3 sequence: CASSPDRISPYGYTF. CDR3 nucleotide sequence: TGTGCCAGCTCACCGGACAGAATCTCCCCCTATGGCTACACCTTC.

The chain carries TRBV19 and TRBJ1-1; D possibly corresponds to TRBD1 (6 bases). The CDR3 is 17 residues long. Trimming left V 5 bases short and J 1 base short, with 20 bases between. The V gene's germline CDR1 is LNHDA and CDR2 SQIVND (reference sequence). In DNA, the CDR3 is TGTGCCAGTAGTCCTTCGTACTTGGTGACAGGGAACACTGAAGCTTTCTTT. It specifies CASSPSYLVTGNTEAFF.

This chain joins TRBV5-6 and TRBJ2-5, with 8 bases that match TRBD1. Judging by the DNA end, TRBJ2-7 fits better; the J call may be wrong. Germline V gene data show CDR1 as SGHDT and CDR2 as YYEEEE. The CDR3 totals 14 residues. The CDR3 DNA is TGTGCCAGCAGCTTCGGGACAGGTGGTGGCGAGCAGTACTTC. Translated: CASSFGTGGGEQYF.

The genes are TRBV30 and TRBJ2-7, with 7 bases matching TRBD1. Unmatched junction bases numbered 1, after V lost 2 bases and J lost 3 bases. The germline CDR1 and CDR2 sequences are GTSNPN and SVGIG (reference sequence). This CDR3 is built from 12 residues. CDR3 sequence (DNA): TGTGCCTGGAGTAGACAGGGCTACGAGCAGTACTTC. Protein: CAWSRQGYEQYF.

The chain couples TRBV9 to TRBJ2-1; unclear D gene. This CDR3 has 13 residues. The germline V and J ends were trimmed by 0 bases and 7 bases, with 8 bases remaining between them. The germline V gene has CDR1 SGDLS and CDR2 YYNGEE. CDR3 nucleotide sequence: TGTGCCAGCAGCGTAGTCGTCGGTAATGAGCAGTTCTTC. It encodes CASSVVVGNEQFF.

V gene TRBV6-1 combines with J gene TRBJ2-5; possible D gene TRBD1, 5 bases. The J call may be wrong; the DNA end is better matched by TRBJ2-7. Per the germline V gene, CDR1 is MNHNS and CDR2 is SASEGT. The CDR3 runs to 15 residues. This CDR3 is CASSEGAGSIYEQYF. CDR3 nucleotide sequence: TGTGCCAGCAGTGAAGGGGCAGGGTCCATCTACGAGCAGTACTTC.

CDR3: CAGMASGSSPPSEQYF. CDR3 nucleotide sequence: TGTGCCGGAATGGCTAGCGGGAGTTCGCCCCCTTCTGAGCAGTACTTC. This chain connects TRBV5-4 to TRBJ2-7; 10 bases map to TRBD2. The V and J ends lost 10 bases and 7 bases, in that order; junction bases with no gene match: 20. Germline lookup yields CDR1 SGHNT and CDR2 YYREEE (reference sequence). The CDR3 loop spans 16 amino acids.

This chain uses TRBV15 with TRBJ1-5; TRBD1 matches at 7 bases. Germline V lookup: CDR1 LNHNV, CDR2 YYDKDF (reference sequence). The CDR3 loop spans 18 amino acids. V dropped 3 bases and J dropped 2; count of bases not matched to a gene: 13. The CDR3 DNA reads TGTGCCACCAGCAGCCTATACATTCAGGGGGTGGGCAATCAGCCCCAGCATTTT. Amino acid sequence: CATSSLYIQGVGNQPQHF.

V and J are TRBV4-3 and TRBJ2-1, with 9 bases fitting TRBD1. Trimming took 0 bases from V and 1 from J; bases not matched to a gene: 1. The germline V gene encodes CDR1 LGHNA and CDR2 YSLEER. CDR3 length equals 16 residues. The CDR3 sequence: CASSQDDRGSYNEQFF. DNA of the CDR3: TGCGCCAGCAGCCAAGATGACAGGGGGTCCTACAATGAGCAGTTCTTC.

This clone was found a few times. The rearrangement joins TRBV27 to TRBJ2-1, with TRBD2 matching 7 bases. Trimming took 8 bases from V and 7 from J; bases not matched to a gene: 17. The CDR3 covers 16 residues. Per germline, CDR1 MNHEY and CDR2 SMNVEV (reference sequence). The CDR3 spells CASVTSRQGGRNEQFF. The CDR3, as DNA: TGTGCCAGCGTAACTTCACGGCAGGGAGGGAGGAATGAGCAGTTCTTC.

The chain combines TRBV11-2 with TRBJ2-1, with 9 bases identical to TRBD2. Germline assignment: CDR1 SGHAT and CDR2 FQNNGV. This CDR3 is 16 amino acids long. With V trimmed by 5 bases and J by 4 bases, 9 bases remained unmatched. Here the CDR3 reads CASSPGGAGGYNEQFF. The CDR3 DNA sequence: TGTGCCAGCAGCCCTGGGGGGGCGGGAGGGTACAATGAGCAGTTCTTC.

The genes are TRBV4-2 and TRBJ2-7; TRBD2 matches at 12 bases. The J segment lost 6 bases and the V segment lost 1 base, leaving 10 bases of the junction unmatched. From germline, CDR1 is LGHNA and CDR2 YNFKEQ. The CDR3 loop spans 17 amino acids. The CDR3 DNA follows: TGTGCCAGCAGCCAAGTTATATCGACTAGCGGGAGAGGCGAGCAGTACTTC. This translates into CASSQVISTSGRGEQYF.

This clone was recorded only once. This chain joins TRBV7-9 and TRBJ1-1; 10 nucleotides line up with TRBD1. The CDR3 runs 13 residues. V trimming: 8 bases; J trimming: 4 bases; junction bases outside the gene matches: 4. Germline assignment: CDR1 SEHNR and CDR2 FQNEAQ (reference sequence). The chain's CDR3 is CASSRTGGTEAFF. CDR3 bases: TGTGCCAGCTCAAGGACAGGGGGCACTGAAGCTTTCTTT.

This clone was seen more than once but under ten times. The chain joins TRBV7-9 to TRBJ2-1, with 8 bases matching TRBD2. This CDR3 has 15 amino acids. V shed 5 bases, J shed 8 bases, and the junction held 11 bases outside the gene matches. CDR1 and CDR2 (germline): SEHNR, FQNEAQ (reference sequence). Here the CDR3 DNA reads TGTGCCAGCAGCCCCGCCGAGCGGGAGATCCATGAGCAGTTCTTC. Translating gives CASSPAEREIHEQFF.

This rearrangement joins TRBV30 to TRBJ2-7, with D tentatively TRBD1 (5 bases). Germline CDR1 and CDR2: GTSNPN and SVGIG (reference sequence). With 4 bases removed from V and 5 bases from J, the gap between germline ends came to 15 bases. The CDR3 has 13 residues. The CDR3 nucleotides read TGTGCCTGGAACGGGCAGGGTGGGAACGAGCAGTACTTC. It codes for CAWNGQGGNEQYF.

This sequence joins TRBV9 and TRBJ2-5; D is perhaps TRBD2 (6 bases). CDR3 length: 14 amino acids. The V end lost 3 bases, the J end lost 5 bases, and 14 bases lay between the germline ends. CDR1 and CDR2 (germline): SGDLS, YYNGEE. The CDR3 DNA follows: TGTGCCAGCAGCGCCGGGGGTCTGCGGGAGACCCAGTACTTC. It codes for CASSAGGLRETQYF.